This paragraph reports one TCR beta chain. Its target is unknown. Profiling relied on immunoSEQ multiplex PCR, and the TCRdb table lists in-frame clones only, not all of them. Here the sample spans 110,000 to 150,000 clones, roughly three quarters being singletons. The CDR3 covers 15 residues. Looked up from germline, CDR1 is MNHNS and CDR2 is SASEGT. Trimming shortened V by 5 bases and J by 10 bases, and 23 bases separated the two germline ends. The source of the sample is a study of cytotoxic CD8 clonotypes in ibrutinib-treated CLL. Across the study: Responses: approximately 24 partial, 2 complete; after median around 70 months, around 15 stayed remitted, roughly 12 progressed. Sequenced samples delivered averages of 200,000 to 300,000 productive templates and about 90,000 productive rearrangements.

General study points: Collection times varied between progressing and sustained-remission patients.

Sequencing used PBMCs, obtained after 24 months of ibrutinib treatment. This TCR came from a human donor with chronic lymphocytic leukemia. This chain connects TRBV6-1 to TRBJ1-1; maybe TRBD1 (6 bases). The CDR3 loop reads CASSLLSDGGAPAFF. The CDR3, as DNA: TGTGCCAGCAGTCTACTTTCCGACGGGGGGGCGCCAGCTTTCTTT.